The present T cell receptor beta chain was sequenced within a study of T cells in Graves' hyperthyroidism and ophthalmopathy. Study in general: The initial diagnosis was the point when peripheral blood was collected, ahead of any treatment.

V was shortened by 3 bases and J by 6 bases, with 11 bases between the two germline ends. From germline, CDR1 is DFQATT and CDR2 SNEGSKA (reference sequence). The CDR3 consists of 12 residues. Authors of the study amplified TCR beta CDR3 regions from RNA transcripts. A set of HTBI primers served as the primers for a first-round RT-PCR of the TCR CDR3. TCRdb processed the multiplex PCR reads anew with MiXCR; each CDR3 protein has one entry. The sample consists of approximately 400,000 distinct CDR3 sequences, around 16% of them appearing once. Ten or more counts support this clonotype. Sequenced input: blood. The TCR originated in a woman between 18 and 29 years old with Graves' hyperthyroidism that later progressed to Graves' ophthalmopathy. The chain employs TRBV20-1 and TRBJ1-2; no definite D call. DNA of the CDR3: TGCAGTGCTAGTAGGGCAGTGGATGGCTACACCTTC. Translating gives CSASRAVDGYTF.